A selection of T cell receptor beta chains follows, all from one sample in a study of metastatic and nonmetastatic thyroid tumors. Via MiXCR, TCRdb re-called the PCR reads. This table has about 40,000 clones, over 10% appearing once. The sample taken for sequencing was blood. All receptors come from a female donor with papillary thyroid cancer or a benign thyroid nodule (not recorded which). Some clones in this sample may be carry-over from other donors' samples. Both conserved end residues are part of each CDR3. D genes are given only for firm matches. Some rows have no size entry. The others give once, few or many, or a class for an expanded clone.

DNA	CDR3	size	V	D	length	J
TGCGCCAGCAGCCAAGATTGGGGGAACACTGAAGCTTTCTTT	CASSQDWGNTEAFF	many	TRBV4-3	NA	14	TRBJ1-1
TGTGCCAGCAGTCGCCGACAGTATGGCTACACCTTC	CASSRRQYGYTF	many	TRBV28	NA	12	TRBJ1-2
TGCGCCAGCAGCCAAGTAGGTAGCGGGAGCCACCGAGGGTACAATGAGCAGTTCTTC	CASSQVGSGSHRGYNEQFF	many	TRBV4-1	TRBD2	19	TRBJ2-1
TGTGCCAGCAGCTTAGAGTCGTATAGCGGGAGGGCCCACAATGAGCAGTTCTTC	CASSLESYSGRAHNEQFF	many	TRBV11-2	TRBD2	18	TRBJ2-1
TGTGCCAGCAGCTTGGACAAAGAGACCCAGTACTTC	CASSLDKETQYF	many	TRBV5-8	NA	12	TRBJ2-5
TGTGCCAGCAGTGTGGGACAGGGGGCGCATGGAGGAGAGCAGTACTTC	CASSVGQGAHGGEQYF	NA	TRBV6-1	TRBD1	16	TRBJ2-7
TGCAGTGTTAGCCCCCCCAGTTGGCGGGAGACTGAAGCATTCTTT	CSVSPPSWRETEAFF	NA	TRBV20-1	NA	15	TRBJ1-1
TGTGCCAGCAGTCAGACTAGCGGGAGGACAGATACGCAGTATTTT	CASSQTSGRTDTQYF	many	TRBV6-1	TRBD2	15	TRBJ2-3
TGCGCCAGCAGCCCGGGGACAGGCGAGCAGTACTTC	CASSPGTGEQYF	NA	TRBV4-1	TRBD1	12	TRBJ2-7
TGTGCCAGCAGCTGGGACAGGGCGAACACCGGGGAGCTGTTTTTT	CASSWDRANTGELFF	many	TRBV13	TRBD1	15	TRBJ2-2
TGTGCCAGCTCACCTTATAATGCAGGGGATTATGATGGCTACACCTTC	CASSPYNAGDYDGYTF	many	TRBV18	NA	16	TRBJ1-2
TGCAGCGTTATTACACCGGGGGTTTACTATGGCTACACCTTC	CSVITPGVYYGYTF	many	TRBV29-1	NA	14	TRBJ1-2
TGTGCCAGTAGTATAGTGGGCCAGACTAGAAGGAATGAGCAGTTCTTC	CASSIVGQTRRNEQFF	many	TRBV19	NA	16	TRBJ2-1
TGCAGTGCTGCGTCCGGCAAGGGCTGGCGACTTGAGCAGTTCTTC	CSAASGKGWRLEQFF	many	TRBV20-1	NA	15	TRBJ2-1
TGTGCCAGCTCACCACCGAGGGGCGCGGGCGGGAGCCTCCTAGGCACAGATACGCAGTATTTT	CASSPPRGAGGSLLGTDTQYF	NA	TRBV18	TRBD2	21	TRBJ2-3
TGTGCCAGCAACCGACGGTTGACAGGGGGGCACGAGCAGTACTTC	CASNRRLTGGHEQYF	many	TRBV2	TRBD1	15	TRBJ2-7
TGCTCTAGCAGCTCATCGTATTATGTGACGGATGAGCAGTTCTTC	CSSSSSYYVTDEQFF	NA	TRBV5-1	NA	15	TRBJ2-1
TGTGCCAGCAGCCTAGGACTAGTTCTCTCCTACGAGCAGTACTTC	CASSLGLVLSYEQYF	many	TRBV7-2	TRBD2	15	TRBJ2-7
TGTGCCAGCAGCTTAGTCCCCGGTTCCTACGAGCAGTACTTC	CASSLVPGSYEQYF	NA	TRBV7-9	NA	14	TRBJ2-7
TGTGCCAGCAGGGAAACGGGACTAGCGGGAGCTAATGAGCAGTTCTTC	CASRETGLAGANEQFF	many	TRBV27	TRBD2	16	TRBJ2-1
TGTGCCACCAGTGACCATACCGGGACTAGCGAATGGGAGCAGTTCTTC	CATSDHTGTSEWEQFF	many	TRBV24-1	TRBD2	16	TRBJ2-1
TGCGCCAGCAGCTTAGGTACTGACTTTCCCTACGAGCAGTACTTC	CASSLGTDFPYEQYF	NA	TRBV5-1	NA	15	TRBJ2-7
TGTGCCTGGGACAGACGTAACTATGGCTACACCTTC	CAWDRRNYGYTF	many	TRBV30	NA	12	TRBJ1-2
TGTGCCAGCAGTTACTCGATTCGGGTCGGCAATCAGCCCCAGCATTTT	CASSYSIRVGNQPQHF	many	TRBV6-2/TRBV6-3	NA	16	TRBJ1-5
TGTGCCAGCAGCCTAGGACAAGTTTACGAGCAGTACTTC	CASSLGQVYEQYF	many	TRBV7-6	NA	13	TRBJ2-7
TGTGCCAGCAGGGAACTAGCGGGAGACACCGGGGAGCTGTTTTTT	CASRELAGDTGELFF	many	TRBV2	TRBD2	15	TRBJ2-2
TGTGCCAGCAGTTGGGCGGGACAGGGGTTTTCACCCCTCCACTTT	CASSWAGQGFSPLHF	many	TRBV12-3/TRBV12-4	TRBD1	15	TRBJ1-6
TGTGCCAGTCCCCTAGCGGGTTACAATGAGCAGTTCTTC	CASPLAGYNEQFF	many	TRBV11-2	TRBD2	13	TRBJ2-1
TGTGCCAGCTCATATACAGGGCCCGGAGAGCAGTACTTC	CASSYTGPGEQYF	many	TRBV18	NA	13	TRBJ2-7
TGTGCCAGCTCATCCGGACTAGCACGGTTCAATGAGCAGTTCTTC	CASSSGLARFNEQFF	many	TRBV18	TRBD2	15	TRBJ2-1
TGTGCCAGCAGTTACGGGGACCCGGGAGGCTACACCTTC	CASSYGDPGGYTF	many	TRBV6-5	NA	13	TRBJ1-2
TGTGCTAGCAGCGCCACCAACAGGGGTGGTCAAGGCTACACCTTT	CASSATNRGGQGYTF	few	TRBV7-7	TRBD1	15	TRBJ1-2
TGTGCCAGCAGCGTTACAGTACGCGAGGACGAGCAGTACTTC	CASSVTVREDEQYF	many	TRBV7-2	NA	14	TRBJ2-7
TGCAGTGCTCCGATCCGACAGGCGGGTCGGACTAGCGGGAGGGGTCGAGGGCAGTTCTTC	CSAPIRQAGRTSGRGRGQFF	many	TRBV20-1	TRBD2	20	TRBJ2-1
TGTGCCGGCAGTGAAATTAGCTTTGAACGTGGGGAACTGTTTTTT	CAGSEISFERGELFF	NA	TRBV6-1	NA	15	TRBJ1-4
TGTGCCAGCACCCAAACAGGGACGGATGGCTACACCTTC	CASTQTGTDGYTF	many	TRBV2	NA	13	TRBJ1-2
TGTGCCACCAGTGAAGGCCGAGGGTATAATTCACCCCTCCACTTT	CATSEGRGYNSPLHF	many	TRBV24-1	NA	15	TRBJ1-6
TGCAGTGCTACCCGGGACAGCTACGAGCAGTACTTC	CSATRDSYEQYF	once	TRBV20-1	TRBD1	12	TRBJ2-7
TGTGCCAGCTCCCTCGGGGGGTCAAGGACAGGGCGGGAGCAGTACTTC	CASSLGGSRTGREQYF	NA	TRBV12-3/TRBV12-4	NA	16	TRBJ2-7
TGTGCCAGCACCACCGGGACAGGGTCCTACGAGCAGTACTTC	CASTTGTGSYEQYF	many	TRBV12-3/TRBV12-4	TRBD1	14	TRBJ2-7
TGTGCCAGCAGCTTGGTGGGGGGTGGGGGGTCCGGGGAGCTGTTTTTT	CASSLVGGGGSGELFF	many	TRBV7-2	NA	16	TRBJ2-2
TGTGCCACCAGCACCAGAGGACATTCGAATGACTACACCTTC	CATSTRGHSNDYTF	many	TRBV15	NA	14	TRBJ1-2
TGTGCCAGCAGTTACTCGGCCCTTTCAGGGGGTAGGAATGAGCAGTTCTTC	CASSYSALSGGRNEQFF	many	TRBV6-5	TRBD1	17	TRBJ2-1
TGTGCCAGCAGCTTGGTGGGGTACGAGCAGTACTTC	CASSLVGYEQYF	many	TRBV5-6	NA	12	TRBJ2-7
TGTGCCAGCAGCTCGGGACAGGGGTACCTTAATGCTGGGGCCAACGTCCTGACTTTC	CASSSGQGYLNAGANVLTF	many	TRBV5-4	TRBD1	19	TRBJ2-6